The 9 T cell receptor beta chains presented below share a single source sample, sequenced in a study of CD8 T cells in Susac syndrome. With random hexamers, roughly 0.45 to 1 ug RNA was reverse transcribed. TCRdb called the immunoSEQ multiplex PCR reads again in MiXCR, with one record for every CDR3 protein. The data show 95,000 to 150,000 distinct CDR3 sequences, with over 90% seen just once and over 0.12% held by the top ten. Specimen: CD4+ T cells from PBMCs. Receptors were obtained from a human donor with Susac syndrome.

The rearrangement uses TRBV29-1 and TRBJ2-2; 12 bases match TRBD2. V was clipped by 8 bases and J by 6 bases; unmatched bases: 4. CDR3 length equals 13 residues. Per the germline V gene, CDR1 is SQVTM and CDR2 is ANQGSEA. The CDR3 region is CSTLAGGPGELFF. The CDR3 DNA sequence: TGCAGCACACTAGCGGGAGGTCCCGGGGAGCTGTTTTTT.

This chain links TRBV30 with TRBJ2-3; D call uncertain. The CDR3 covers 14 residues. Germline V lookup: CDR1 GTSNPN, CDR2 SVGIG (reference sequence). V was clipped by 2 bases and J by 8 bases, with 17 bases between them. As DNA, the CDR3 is TGTGCCTGGAGTCCCCCCACCTCAACGGGTACGCAGTATTTT. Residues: CAWSPPTSTGTQYF.

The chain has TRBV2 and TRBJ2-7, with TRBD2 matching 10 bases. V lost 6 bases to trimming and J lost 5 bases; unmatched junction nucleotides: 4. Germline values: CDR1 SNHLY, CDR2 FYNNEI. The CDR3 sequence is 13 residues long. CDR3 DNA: TGTGCCAGCAGACTAGCGGGACGCGACGAGCAGTACTTC. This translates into CASRLAGRDEQYF.

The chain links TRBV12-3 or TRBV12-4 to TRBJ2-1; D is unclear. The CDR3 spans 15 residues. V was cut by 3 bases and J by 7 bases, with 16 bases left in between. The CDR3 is CASSLNSPLWNEQFF. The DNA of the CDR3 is TGTGCCAGCAGTTTGAACTCACCCCTGTGGAATGAGCAGTTCTTC.

CDR3 DNA: TGTGCCAGCACCCATCGACAGAGAAGCTACGAGCAGTACTTC. It specifies CASTHRQRSYEQYF. The chain is built from TRBV12-3 or TRBV12-4 and TRBJ2-7; tentatively, D is TRBD1 (5 bases). The ends were cut back, 7 bases at V and 3 bases at J, with 16 bases in the middle. CDR3 size: 14 residues.

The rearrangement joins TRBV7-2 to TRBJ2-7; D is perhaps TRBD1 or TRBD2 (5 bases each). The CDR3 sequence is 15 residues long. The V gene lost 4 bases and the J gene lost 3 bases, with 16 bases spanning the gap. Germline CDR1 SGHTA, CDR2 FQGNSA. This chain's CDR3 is CASSSPGTGIYEQYF. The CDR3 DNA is TGTGCCAGCAGCTCACCCGGGACGGGGATCTACGAGCAGTACTTC.

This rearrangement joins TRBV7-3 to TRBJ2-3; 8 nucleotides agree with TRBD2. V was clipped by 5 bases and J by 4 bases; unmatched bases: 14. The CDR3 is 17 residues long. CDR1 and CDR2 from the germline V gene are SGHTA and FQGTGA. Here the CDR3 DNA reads TGTGCCAGCAGCAGGGACGGCGGGGGGTCCGTTTCAGATACGCAGTATTTT. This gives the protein CASSRDGGGSVSDTQYF. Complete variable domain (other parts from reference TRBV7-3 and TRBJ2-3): GAGVSQTPSNKVTEKGKYVELRCDPISGHTALYWYRQSLGQGPEFLIYFQGTGAADDSGLPNDRFFAVRPEGSVSTLKIQRTERGDSAVYLCASSRDGGGSVSDTQYFGPGTRLTVL.

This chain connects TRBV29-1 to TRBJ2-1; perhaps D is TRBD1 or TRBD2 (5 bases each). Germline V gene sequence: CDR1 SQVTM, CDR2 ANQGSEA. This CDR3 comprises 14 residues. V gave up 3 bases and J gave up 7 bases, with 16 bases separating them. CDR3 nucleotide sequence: TGCAGCGTTGATCTTGGGGGAGTATTTAATGAGCAGTTCTTC. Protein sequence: CSVDLGGVFNEQFF.

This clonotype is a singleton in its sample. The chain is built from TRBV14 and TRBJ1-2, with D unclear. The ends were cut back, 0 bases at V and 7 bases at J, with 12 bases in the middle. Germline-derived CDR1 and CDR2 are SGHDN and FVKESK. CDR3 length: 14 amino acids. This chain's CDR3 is CASSQDLRVFGYTF. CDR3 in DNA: TGTGCCAGCAGCCAAGATCTGAGGGTTTTTGGCTACACCTTC.